These T cell receptor beta chains were read from a single sample in a study of blood T cells in healthy people across ages. Via MiXCR, TCRdb re-called the 5' RACE reads, giving one row per CDR3 protein. This table has around 2 million distinct CDR3 sequences, 35% to 50% appearing once. Sequences were obtained from blood. The source is a human donor in good health. Both conserved end residues are part of each CDR3. The order of the fields is J gene, D gene, clone size, V gene, CDR3 protein, CDR3 DNA. A D gene is named only where the DNA matches it firmly. Clone size is stated in some rows and not others, as once, few, many or a class when expanded.

J: TRBJ1-2; D: NA; size: few; V: TRBV4-2; CDR3: CASSQEPTNYGYTF; DNA: TGTGCCAGCAGCCAAGAACCCACTAACTATGGCTACACCTTC
J: TRBJ2-4; D: NA; size: few; V: TRBV6-1; CDR3: CASSEGGGQYF; DNA: TGTGCCAGCAGTGAAGGAGGGGGGCAGTACTTC
J: TRBJ2-5; D: TRBD2; size: few; V: TRBV20-1; CDR3: CSASTRGGQWETQYF; DNA: TGCAGTGCTAGTACTCGGGGGGGCCAATGGGAGACCCAGTACTTC
J: TRBJ1-5; D: NA; size: NA; V: TRBV9; CDR3: CASSVEAEQPQHF; DNA: TGTGCCAGCAGCGTAGAGGCAGAACAGCCCCAGCATTTT
J: TRBJ2-7; D: NA; size: NA; V: TRBV5-5; CDR3: CASSLRWRETQYF; DNA: TGTGCCAGCAGCTTAAGGTGGAGAGAGACGCAGTACTTC
J: TRBJ2-3; D: TRBD2; size: few; V: TRBV20-1; CDR3: CSVKTSGGPTDTQYF; DNA: TGCAGTGTTAAGACTAGCGGGGGGCCCACAGATACGCAGTATTTT
J: TRBJ2-3; D: NA; size: NA; V: TRBV9; CDR3: CASSVRGVSTGTQYF; DNA: TGTGCCAGCAGCGTGAGAGGGGTCAGCACAGGTACGCAGTATTTT
J: TRBJ1-1; D: NA; size: NA; V: TRBV21-1; CDR3: CASSGPFGLNTEAFF; DNA: TGTGCCAGCAGCGGACCGTTTGGGTTGAACACTGAAGCTTTCTTT
J: TRBJ2-3; D: NA; size: few; V: TRBV12-3/TRBV12-4; CDR3: CASRPRGTDTQYF; DNA: TGTGCCAGTCGTCCCAGGGGCACAGATACGCAGTATTTT
J: TRBJ2-6; D: NA; size: NA; V: TRBV7-9; CDR3: CASSNSALSGANVLTF; DNA: TGTGCCAGCAGTAATTCGGCCCTCTCTGGGGCCAACGTCCTGACTTTC
J: TRBJ2-1; D: NA; size: many; V: TRBV29-1; CDR3: CSVWAGAMEQFF; DNA: TGCAGCGTTTGGGCAGGCGCTATGGAGCAGTTCTTC
J: TRBJ1-3; D: NA; size: NA; V: TRBV4-3; CDR3: CASRPEWGGSGNTIYF; DNA: TGCGCCAGCAGACCCGAATGGGGGGGCTCTGGAAACACCATATATTTT
J: TRBJ1-2; D: TRBD1; size: few; V: TRBV29-1; CDR3: CSVLIPQGQDYYYGCTF; DNA: TGCAGCGTTTTAATCCCACAAGGACAGGACTATTACTATGGCTGCACCTTC
J: TRBJ2-4; D: NA; size: NA; V: TRBV29-1; CDR3: CSVAPQGNIQYF; DNA: TGCAGCGTTGCACCTCAAGGGAACATTCAGTACTTC
J: TRBJ2-7; D: TRBD2; size: NA; V: TRBV20-1; CDR3: CSAGTSGAYEQYF; DNA: TGCAGTGCTGGGACTAGCGGGGCCTACGAGCAGTACTTC
J: TRBJ2-1; D: NA; size: NA; V: TRBV4-2; CDR3: CASSHIVRDYEQFF; DNA: TGTGCCAGCAGCCATATAGTTAGAGACTACGAGCAGTTCTTC
J: TRBJ2-7; D: TRBD2; size: few; V: TRBV6-5; CDR3: CASSYSLAGGRSYEQYF; DNA: TGTGCCAGCAGTTACTCGCTAGCGGGGGGTCGCTCCTACGAGCAGTACTTC
J: TRBJ1-2; D: NA; size: once; V: TRBV9; CDR3: CASSKASAYGYTF; DNA: TGTGCCAGCAGCAAGGCCAGTGCGTATGGCTACACCTTC
J: TRBJ2-5; D: NA; size: NA; V: TRBV7-9; CDR3: CAGLGGRDQETQYF; DNA: TGTGCGGGGCTCGGGGGCCGTGACCAAGAGACCCAGTACTTC
J: TRBJ1-2; D: NA; size: NA; V: TRBV2; CDR3: CASSDNSNYGYTF; DNA: TGTGCCAGCAGTGATAACAGTAACTATGGCTACACCTTC
J: TRBJ2-3; D: TRBD2; size: once; V: TRBV6-2/TRBV6-3; CDR3: CASSRGLALTSTDTQYF; DNA: TGTGCCAGCAGCCGGGGACTAGCGTTAACTAGCACAGATACGCAGTATTTT
J: TRBJ2-1; D: NA; size: NA; V: TRBV21-1; CDR3: CASSVRTGNNEQFF; DNA: TGTGCCAGCAGCGTCAGGACAGGAAACAATGAGCAGTTCTTC
J: TRBJ2-2; D: NA; size: NA; V: TRBV7-3; CDR3: CASSPQTDGELFF; DNA: TGTGCCAGCAGCCCTCAGACAGACGGGGAGCTGTTTTTT
J: TRBJ2-6; D: NA; size: NA; V: TRBV5-5; CDR3: CASSLGPLGRTLAGANVLTF; DNA: TGTGCCAGCAGCTTGGGCCCTTTGGGCAGAACCCTCGCTGGGGCCAACGTCCTGACTTTC
J: TRBJ2-1; D: NA; size: NA; V: TRBV6-2/TRBV6-3; CDR3: CASRQSYNEQFF; DNA: TGTGCCAGCAGACAGTCCTACAATGAGCAGTTCTTC
J: TRBJ2-3; D: NA; size: few; V: TRBV30; CDR3: CAWSAGTGTDTQYF; DNA: TGTGCCTGGAGCGCCGGGACGGGCACAGATACGCAGTATTTT
J: TRBJ2-3; D: NA; size: many; V: TRBV7-9; CDR3: CASSLQGMASDTQYF; DNA: TGTGCCAGCAGCTTACAGGGTATGGCATCGGATACGCAGTATTTT
J: TRBJ2-7; D: NA; size: NA; V: TRBV7-6; CDR3: CASSQVGGASYEQYF; DNA: TGTGCCAGCAGCCAAGTTGGGGGGGCGTCCTACGAGCAGTACTTC
J: TRBJ2-6; D: NA; size: many; V: TRBV6-2/TRBV6-3; CDR3: CASRGAGANVLTF; DNA: TGTGCCAGCAGGGGAGCTGGGGCCAACGTCCTGACTTTC
J: TRBJ1-1; D: NA; size: NA; V: TRBV29-1; CDR3: CSVDAEVNTEAFF; DNA: TGCAGCGTTGATGCAGAGGTGAACACTGAAGCTTTCTTT
J: TRBJ1-1; D: NA; size: few; V: TRBV28; CDR3: CASSLLQGMNTEAFF; DNA: TGTGCCAGCAGTCTACTACAGGGCATGAACACTGAAGCTTTCTTT
J: TRBJ2-1; D: TRBD1; size: few; V: TRBV5-1; CDR3: CASKAETGKYNEQFF; DNA: TGCGCCAGCAAGGCTGAGACAGGGAAGTACAATGAGCAGTTCTTC
J: TRBJ1-1; D: NA; size: NA; V: TRBV6-1; CDR3: CASTPFRDTEAFF; DNA: TGTGCCAGCACCCCTTTTAGGGACACTGAAGCTTTCTTT
J: TRBJ2-1; D: NA; size: NA; V: TRBV7-9; CDR3: CASTPGGPNEQFF; DNA: TGTGCCAGCACCCCCGGGGGACCCAATGAGCAGTTCTTC
J: TRBJ1-2; D: NA; size: NA; V: TRBV2; CDR3: CASAKLTGGSYGYTF; DNA: TGTGCCAGCGCTAAACTGACGGGCGGTTCCTATGGCTACACCTTC
J: TRBJ2-5; D: TRBD1; size: NA; V: TRBV12-3/TRBV12-4; CDR3: CASRGTVVNTDTRYF; DNA: TGTGCCAGCAGGGGGACAGTAGTAAACACAGATACGCGGTACTTC
J: TRBJ2-5; D: NA; size: NA; V: TRBV2; CDR3: CASKEIHETQYF; DNA: TGTGCCAGCAAAGAAATCCACGAGACCCAGTACTTC
J: TRBJ2-7; D: TRBD1; size: few; V: TRBV7-9; CDR3: CALGTGSSYEQYF; DNA: TGTGCCCTGGGGACAGGGAGCTCCTACGAGCAGTACTTC
J: TRBJ1-2; D: NA; size: few; V: TRBV4-3; CDR3: CASSQDPGIYGYTF; DNA: TGCGCCAGCAGCCAAGATCCGGGGATCTATGGCTACACCTTC
J: TRBJ1-2; D: NA; size: few; V: TRBV12-3/TRBV12-4; CDR3: CASSLRAPYGYTF; DNA: TGTGCCAGCAGCCTAAGAGCACCCTATGGCTACACCTTC
J: TRBJ2-7; D: NA; size: NA; V: TRBV5-1; CDR3: CASSFWDNSYEQYF; DNA: TGCGCCAGCAGCTTCTGGGACAATTCCTACGAGCAGTACTTC
J: TRBJ2-5; D: TRBD2; size: NA; V: TRBV7-3; CDR3: CASSLLAGNQETQYF; DNA: TGTGCCAGCAGCCTACTAGCGGGGAACCAAGAGACCCAGTACTTC